This entry describes one T cell receptor (beta chain). Its antigen is still unknown. The sample comes from a study of cytomegalovirus exposure and HLA in healthy donors. Whole-study results and caveats: Being indistinguishable, some V segments were excluded, TRBV6-2 and TRBV6-3 among them.

With 60 Vbeta and 13 Jbeta primers, the PCR was carried out. The protocol was immunoSEQ multiplex PCR, while the TCRdb copy is restricted to in-frame clones and leaves out a portion. This table has 110,000 or so clones, roughly three quarters appearing once. The V end was cut by 2 bases, the J end by 0 bases, with 10 bases between. Per germline, CDR1 MNHNS and CDR2 SASEGT. The CDR3 loop spans 15 amino acids. Source material: PBMCs. The receptor comes from a middle-aged man in good health and CMV-seronegative. The chain has TRBV6-1 and TRBJ2-5, with D possibly being TRBD1 (5 bases). The CDR3 nucleotides read TGTGCCAGCAGTGAACGGACAAAGTACCAAGAGACCCAGTACTTC. Protein: CASSERTKYQETQYF.